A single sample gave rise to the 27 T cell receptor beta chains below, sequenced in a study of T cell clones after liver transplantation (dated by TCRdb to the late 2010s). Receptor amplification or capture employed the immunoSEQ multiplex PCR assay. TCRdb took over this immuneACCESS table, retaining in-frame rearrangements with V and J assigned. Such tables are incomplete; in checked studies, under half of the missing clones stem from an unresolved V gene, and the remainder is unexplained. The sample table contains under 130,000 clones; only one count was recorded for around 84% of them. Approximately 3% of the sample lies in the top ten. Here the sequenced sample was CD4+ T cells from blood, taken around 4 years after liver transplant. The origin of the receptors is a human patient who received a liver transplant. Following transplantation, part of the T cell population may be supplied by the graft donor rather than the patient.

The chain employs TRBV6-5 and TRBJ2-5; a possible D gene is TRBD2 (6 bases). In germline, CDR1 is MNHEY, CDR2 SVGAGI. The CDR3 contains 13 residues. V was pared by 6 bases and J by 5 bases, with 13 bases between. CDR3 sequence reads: CASSPGAWETQYF. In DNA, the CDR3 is TGTGCCAGCAGCCCGGGAGCCTGGGAGACCCAGTACTTC.

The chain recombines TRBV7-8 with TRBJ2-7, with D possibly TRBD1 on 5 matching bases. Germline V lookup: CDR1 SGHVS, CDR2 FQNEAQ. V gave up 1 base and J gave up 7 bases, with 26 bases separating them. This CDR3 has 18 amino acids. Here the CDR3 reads CASSLESGSPGRASEQYF. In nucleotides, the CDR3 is TGTGCCAGCAGCTTAGAATCAGGCTCCCCTGGCAGGGCGTCGGAGCAGTACTTC.

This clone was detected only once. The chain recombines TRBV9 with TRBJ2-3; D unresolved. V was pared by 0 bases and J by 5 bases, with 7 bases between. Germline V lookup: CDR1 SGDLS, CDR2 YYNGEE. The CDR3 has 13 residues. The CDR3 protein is CASSVANIDTQYF. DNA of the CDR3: TGTGCCAGCAGCGTAGCCAATATAGATACGCAGTATTTT.

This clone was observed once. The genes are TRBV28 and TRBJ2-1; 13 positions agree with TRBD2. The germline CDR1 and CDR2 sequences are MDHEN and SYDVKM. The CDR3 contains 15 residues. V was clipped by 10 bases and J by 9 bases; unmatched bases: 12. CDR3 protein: CATGAGLAGVVEQFF. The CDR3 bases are TGTGCCACCGGGGCAGGACTAGCGGGAGTTGTTGAGCAGTTCTTC.

DNA for the CDR3: TGTGCCAGTAGTTCAGAGGGACGTAGGAACACTGAAGCTTTCTTT. Protein product: CASSSEGRRNTEAFF. The V gene is TRBV19, the J gene TRBJ1-1; D perhaps matches TRBD1 (5 bases). Germline values: CDR1 LNHDA, CDR2 SQIVND (reference sequence). Trimming took off 5 bases at V and 1 base at J, with 14 bases between the two ends. This CDR3 comprises 15 residues.

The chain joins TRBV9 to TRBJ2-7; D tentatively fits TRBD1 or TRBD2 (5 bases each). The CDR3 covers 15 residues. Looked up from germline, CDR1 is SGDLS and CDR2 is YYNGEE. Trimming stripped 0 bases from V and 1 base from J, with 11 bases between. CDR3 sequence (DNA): TGTGCCAGCAGCGTAGCCTGGGACGGTTCCTACGAGCAGTACTTC. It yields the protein CASSVAWDGSYEQYF. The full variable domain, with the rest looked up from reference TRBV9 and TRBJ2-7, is DSGVTQTPKHLITATGQRVTLRCSPRSGDLSVYWYQQSLDQGLQFLIQYYNGEERAKGNILERFSAQQFPDLHSELNLSSLELGDSALYFCASSVAWDGSYEQYFGPGTRLTVT.

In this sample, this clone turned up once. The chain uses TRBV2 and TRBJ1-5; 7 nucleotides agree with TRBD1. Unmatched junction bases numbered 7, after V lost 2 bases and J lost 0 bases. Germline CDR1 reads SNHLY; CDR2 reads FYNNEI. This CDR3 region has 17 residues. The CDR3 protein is CASSELQGLYSNQPQHF. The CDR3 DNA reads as TGTGCCAGCAGTGAACTACAGGGGCTTTATAGCAATCAGCCCCAGCATTTT.

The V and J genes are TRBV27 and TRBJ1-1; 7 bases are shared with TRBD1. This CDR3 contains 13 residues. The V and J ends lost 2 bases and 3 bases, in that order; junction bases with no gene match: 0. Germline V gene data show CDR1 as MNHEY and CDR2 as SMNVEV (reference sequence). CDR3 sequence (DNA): TGTGCCAGCAGTTTAGGGACAGACACTGAAGCTTTCTTT. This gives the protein CASSLGTDTEAFF.

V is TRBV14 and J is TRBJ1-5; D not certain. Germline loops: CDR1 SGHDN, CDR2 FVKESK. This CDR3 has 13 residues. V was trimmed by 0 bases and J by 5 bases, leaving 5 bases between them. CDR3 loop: CASSQDLYQPQHF. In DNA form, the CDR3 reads TGTGCCAGCAGCCAAGATCTATATCAGCCCCAGCATTTT.

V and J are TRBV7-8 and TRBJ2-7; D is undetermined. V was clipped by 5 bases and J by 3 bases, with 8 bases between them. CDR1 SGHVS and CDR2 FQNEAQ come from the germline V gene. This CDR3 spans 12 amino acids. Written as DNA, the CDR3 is TGTGCCAGCAGCCGGCCCGGCTACGAGCAGTACTTC. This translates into CASSRPGYEQYF.

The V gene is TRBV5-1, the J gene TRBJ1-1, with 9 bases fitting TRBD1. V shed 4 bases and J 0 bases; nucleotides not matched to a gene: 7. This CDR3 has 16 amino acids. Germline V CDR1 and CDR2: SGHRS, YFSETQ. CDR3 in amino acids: CASSPRQGGMNTEAFF. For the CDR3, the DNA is TGCGCCAGCAGCCCAAGACAGGGGGGCATGAACACTGAAGCTTTCTTT.

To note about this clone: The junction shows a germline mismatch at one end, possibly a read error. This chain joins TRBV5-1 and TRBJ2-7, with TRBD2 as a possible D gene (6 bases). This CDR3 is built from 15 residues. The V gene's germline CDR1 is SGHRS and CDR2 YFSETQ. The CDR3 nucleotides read TGCGCCAGCAGCTTGGGGGGACTTAGCTCCCACGAGCAGTACTTC. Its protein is CASSLGGLSSHEQYF.

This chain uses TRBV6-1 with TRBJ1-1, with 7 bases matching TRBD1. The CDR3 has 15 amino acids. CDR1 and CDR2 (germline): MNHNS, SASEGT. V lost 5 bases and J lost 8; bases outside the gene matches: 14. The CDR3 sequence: CASSLPGQTRREAFF. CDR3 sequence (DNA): TGTGCCAGCAGTCTTCCGGGACAGACGCGGAGGGAAGCTTTCTTT.

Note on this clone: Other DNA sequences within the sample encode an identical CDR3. The CDR3 region has the DNA TGTGCCAGCAGGCCCAGGGTAGGGAATCAGCCCCAGCATTTT. Protein sequence: CASRPRVGNQPQHF. The rearrangement uses TRBV6-5 and TRBJ1-5, with a tentative D call TRBD1 (5 bases). CDR1 and CDR2 from the germline V gene are MNHEY and SVGAGI. Trimming stripped 6 bases from V and 4 bases from J, with 13 bases between. The CDR3 consists of 14 residues.

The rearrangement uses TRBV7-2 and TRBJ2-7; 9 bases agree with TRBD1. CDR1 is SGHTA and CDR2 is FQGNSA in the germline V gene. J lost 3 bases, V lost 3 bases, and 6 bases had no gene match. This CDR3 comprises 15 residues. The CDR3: CASSFTGGAGYEQYF. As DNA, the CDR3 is TGTGCCAGCAGCTTTACAGGGGGCGCAGGCTACGAGCAGTACTTC.

CDR3 amino acids: CSVRQGSYEQYF. In DNA form, the CDR3 reads TGCAGCGTCCGACAGGGTTCCTACGAGCAGTACTTC. The gene calls are TRBV29-1 and TRBJ2-7; 7 nucleotides match TRBD1. The V gene's germline CDR1 is SQVTM and CDR2 ANQGSEA. V was pared by 6 bases and J by 1 base, with 3 bases of the junction left unmatched. The CDR3 covers 12 residues.

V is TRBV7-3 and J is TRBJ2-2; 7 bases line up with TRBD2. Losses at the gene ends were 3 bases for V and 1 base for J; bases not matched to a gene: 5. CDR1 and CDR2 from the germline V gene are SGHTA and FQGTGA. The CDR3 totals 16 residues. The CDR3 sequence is CASSFSGGGNTGELFF. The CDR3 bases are TGTGCCAGCAGCTTCTCGGGAGGCGGGAACACCGGGGAGCTGTTTTTT.

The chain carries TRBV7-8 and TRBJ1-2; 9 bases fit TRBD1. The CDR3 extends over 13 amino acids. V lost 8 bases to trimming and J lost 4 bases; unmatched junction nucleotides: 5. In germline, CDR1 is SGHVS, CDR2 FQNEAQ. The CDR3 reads CASSLQGAYGYTF. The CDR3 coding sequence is TGTGCCAGCTCCCTACAGGGGGCCTATGGCTACACCTTC.

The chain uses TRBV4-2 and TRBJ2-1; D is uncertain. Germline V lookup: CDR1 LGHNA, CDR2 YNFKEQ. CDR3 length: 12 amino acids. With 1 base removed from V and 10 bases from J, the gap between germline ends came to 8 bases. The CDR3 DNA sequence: TGTGCCAGCAGCCAAGTTCGAGAGGAGCAGTTCTTC. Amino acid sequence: CASSQVREEQFF.

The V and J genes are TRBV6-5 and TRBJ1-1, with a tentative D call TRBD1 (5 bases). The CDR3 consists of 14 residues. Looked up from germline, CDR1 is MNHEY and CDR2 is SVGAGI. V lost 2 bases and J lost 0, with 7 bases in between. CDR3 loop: CASSYPTVNTEAFF. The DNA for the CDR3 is TGTGCCAGCAGTTACCCGACAGTGAACACTGAAGCTTTCTTT.

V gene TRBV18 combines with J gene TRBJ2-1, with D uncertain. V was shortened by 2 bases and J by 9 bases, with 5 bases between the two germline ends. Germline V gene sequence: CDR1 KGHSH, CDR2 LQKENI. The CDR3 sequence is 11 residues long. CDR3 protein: CASSPKTEQFF. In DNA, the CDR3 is TGTGCCAGCTCACCAAAGACTGAGCAGTTCTTC.

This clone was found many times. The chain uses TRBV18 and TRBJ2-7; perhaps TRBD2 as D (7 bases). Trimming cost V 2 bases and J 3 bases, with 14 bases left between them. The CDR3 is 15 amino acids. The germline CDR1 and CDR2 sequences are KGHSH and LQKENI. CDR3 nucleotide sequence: TGTGCCAGCTCACCAAGGCCGGGGGGCTACTACGAGCAGTACTTC. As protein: CASSPRPGGYYEQYF.

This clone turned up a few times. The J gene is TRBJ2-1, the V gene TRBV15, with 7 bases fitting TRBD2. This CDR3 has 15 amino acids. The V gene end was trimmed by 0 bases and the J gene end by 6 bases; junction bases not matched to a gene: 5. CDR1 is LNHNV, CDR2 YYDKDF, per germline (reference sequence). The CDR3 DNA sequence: TGTGCCACCAGCAGAGATCCGGGGGGAAGCAATGAGCAGTTCTTC. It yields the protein CATSRDPGGSNEQFF.

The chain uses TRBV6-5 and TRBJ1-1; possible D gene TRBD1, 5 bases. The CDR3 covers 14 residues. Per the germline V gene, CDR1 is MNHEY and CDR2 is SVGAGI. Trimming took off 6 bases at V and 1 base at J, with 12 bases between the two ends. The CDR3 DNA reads TGTGCCAGCAGAAAGAGCACAGGGAACACTGAAGCTTTCTTT. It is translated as CASRKSTGNTEAFF.

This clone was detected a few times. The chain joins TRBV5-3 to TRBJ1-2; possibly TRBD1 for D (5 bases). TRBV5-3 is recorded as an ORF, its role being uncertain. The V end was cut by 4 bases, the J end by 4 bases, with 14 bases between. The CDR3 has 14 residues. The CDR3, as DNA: TGTGCCAGAAGCCACCCTCAGGGTGGCTATGGCTACACCTTC. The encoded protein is CARSHPQGGYGYTF.

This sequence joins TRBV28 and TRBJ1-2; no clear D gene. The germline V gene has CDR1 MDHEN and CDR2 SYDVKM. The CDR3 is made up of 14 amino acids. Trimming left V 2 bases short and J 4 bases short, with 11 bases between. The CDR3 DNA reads TGTGCCAGCAGTTTAATACAGCAGACCTATGGCTACACCTTC. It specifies CASSLIQQTYGYTF.

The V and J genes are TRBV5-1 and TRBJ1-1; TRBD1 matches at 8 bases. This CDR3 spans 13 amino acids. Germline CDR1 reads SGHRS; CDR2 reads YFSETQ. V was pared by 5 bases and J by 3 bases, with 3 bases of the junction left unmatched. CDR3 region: CASRGQAYTEAFF. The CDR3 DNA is TGCGCCAGCAGGGGACAGGCTTACACTGAAGCTTTCTTT. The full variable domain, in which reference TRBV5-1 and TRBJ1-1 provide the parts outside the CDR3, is KAGVTQTPRYLIKTRGQQVTLSCSPISGHRSVSWYQQTPGQGLQFLFEYFSETQRNKGNFPGRFSGRQFSNSRSEMNVSTLELGDSALYLCASRGQAYTEAFFGQGTRLTVV.